Described below is a single TCR beta chain sequence and its context. No antigen is known for it. This table comes from immunoSEQ multiplex PCR, and its TCRdb copy is limited to in-frame clones, with some not included. This repertoire shows around 500,000 clones, 70% to 80% found once; its top ten account for around 14%. This record comes from a study of shared clonotypes between healthy human individuals. The study's findings and limits: It was anticipated that sequencing depth would influence how many clonotypes donors shared.

From germline, CDR1 is SGHTS and CDR2 YDEGEE. The CDR3 loop spans 12 amino acids. V lost 4 bases, J lost 14 bases, and 6 bases stayed unmatched. Material: PBMCs. The chain recombines TRBV5-8 with TRBJ1-5; 10 nucleotides agree with TRBD1. The receptor was isolated from a woman between 40 and 55 years old in good health. Some clones in this sample may be carry-over from other donors' samples. The CDR3 here is CASSLRQGAEHF. Here the CDR3 DNA reads TGTGCCAGCAGCCTTCGACAGGGGGCCGAGCATTTT. Together with reference TRBV5-8 and TRBJ1-5, the CDR3 gives the full variable domain: EAGVTQSPTHLIKTRGQQATLRCSPISGHTSVYWYQQALGLGLQFLLWYDEGEERNRGNFPPRFSGRQFPNYSSELNVNALELEDSALYLCASSLRQGAEHFGDGTRLSIL.